A single T cell receptor (beta chain) is shown here with its context. The antigen is undetermined. Germline CDR1 SNHLY, CDR2 FYNNEI. CDR3 length: 13 residues. The trim removed 2 bases at V and 9 bases at J, leaving 4 bases unmatched. TCRbeta library construction was performed incorporating unique molecular identifiers. One entry per CDR3 protein results from TCRdb running MiXCR on the PCR reads. The sample holds about 250,000 distinct CDR3 sequences, around 25% seen once. These data are taken from a study of T-cell reconstitution after alpha-beta-depleted transplantation in children. General study results and limits: Surviving recipient T cells and thymic progenitors accounted for the high day-60 TCRbeta diversity observed in some patients.

This sample comprised PBMCs, mostly from graft donor cells, obtained 360 days after TCRalphabeta/CD19-depleted stem cell transplant. The receptor was derived from a female patient aged 2-10 years who had a stem cell transplant for congenital amegakaryocytic thrombocytopenia, so the T cells may come from the graft donor. The J gene is TRBJ2-4, the V gene TRBV2; 7 bases match TRBD1. CDR3 DNA sequence: TGTGCCAGCAGTGAACACAGGGGCGTCATTCAGTACTTC. Encoded protein: CASSEHRGVIQYF.